This TCR beta chain was found in a study of CD8+ T cells in alopecia areata. Study details: Those patients who were treated received oral tofacitinib, which was given at 5 to 10 mg twice daily for moderate-to-severe alopecia areata.

This clone has only a few counts. The germline V and J ends were trimmed by 5 bases and 3 bases, with 13 bases remaining between them. CDR1 and CDR2 (germline): MGHDK, SYGVNS. The CDR3 loop spans 14 amino acids. RNA extraction and reverse transcription yielded cDNA as sequencing template. TCRdb keeps only in-frame clones here, not all; method: immunoSEQ multiplex PCR. The profile shows roughly 150,000 clones, around 47% of them singletons. This chain uses TRBV25-1 with TRBJ1-1; maybe TRBD1 (5 bases). The sequence was obtained from a human donor with alopecia areata. Input material: CD4+ T cells sorted from blood. The chain's CDR3 is CASSTKGVYTEAFF. The DNA for the CDR3 is TGTGCCAGCAGTACCAAAGGGGTGTACACTGAAGCTTTCTTT.